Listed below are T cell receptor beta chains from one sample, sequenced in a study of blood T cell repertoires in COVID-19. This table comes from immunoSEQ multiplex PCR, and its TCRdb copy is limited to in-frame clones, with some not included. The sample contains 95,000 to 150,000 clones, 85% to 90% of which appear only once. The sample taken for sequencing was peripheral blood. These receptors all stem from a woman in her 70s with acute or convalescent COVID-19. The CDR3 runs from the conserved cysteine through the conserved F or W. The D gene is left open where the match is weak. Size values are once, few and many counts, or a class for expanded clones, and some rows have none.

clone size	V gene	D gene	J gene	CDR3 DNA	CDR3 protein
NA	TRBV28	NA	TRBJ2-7	TGTGCCAGCAGTTTAATAGGACAGCGCTACGAGCAGTACTTC	CASSLIGQRYEQYF
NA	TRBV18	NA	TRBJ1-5	TGTGCCAGCTCACCAACAGGACAGTCCTTCGTTTATAGCAATCAGCCCCAGCATTTT	CASSPTGQSFVYSNQPQHF
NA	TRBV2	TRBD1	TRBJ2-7	TGTGCCAGCAGGACAGGGGGCGAGCAGTACTTC	CASRTGGEQYF
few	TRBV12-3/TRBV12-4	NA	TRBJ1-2	TGTGCCAGCAGTTTGGGGGACTATAGGGGCTACACCTTC	CASSLGDYRGYTF
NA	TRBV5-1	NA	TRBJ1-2	TGCGCCAGCAGCTTGGCATCCGCAGGATATGGCTACACCTTC	CASSLASAGYGYTF
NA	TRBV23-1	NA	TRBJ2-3	TGCGCCAGCAGTCGATTAGCGGCCCAAGAAAGAACAGATACGCAGTATTTT	CASSRLAAQERTDTQYF
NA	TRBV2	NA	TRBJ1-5	TGTGCCAGCATGAGGGGGACGCGCAATCAGCCCCAGCATTTT	CASMRGTRNQPQHF
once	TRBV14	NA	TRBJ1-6	TGTGCCAGCATGAGGGGGAGCTCCTATAATTCACCCCTCCACTTT	CASMRGSSYNSPLHF
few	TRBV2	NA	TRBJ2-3	TGTGCCAGCAGCGGAGCGACTAGCACAGATACGCAGTATTTT	CASSGATSTDTQYF
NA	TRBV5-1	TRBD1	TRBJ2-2	TGCGCCAGCAGCCCGCAGGGGGACACCGGGGAGCTGTTTTTT	CASSPQGDTGELFF
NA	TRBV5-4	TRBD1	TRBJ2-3	TGTGCCAGCAGCTCGACCGGGACAGGGAGAGATACGCAGTATTTT	CASSSTGTGRDTQYF
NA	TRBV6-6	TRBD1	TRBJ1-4	TGTGCCAGCAGGCCTCCCGGAGACAGGGATGAAAAACTGTTTTTT	CASRPPGDRDEKLFF
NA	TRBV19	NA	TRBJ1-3	TGTGCCAGTACCCGTGCCGGCTTAAGCGCAAACACCATATATTTT	CASTRAGLSANTIYF
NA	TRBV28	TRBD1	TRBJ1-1	TGTGCCAGCAGTTCGGGACAGGGCATGAACACTGAAGCTTTCTTT	CASSSGQGMNTEAFF
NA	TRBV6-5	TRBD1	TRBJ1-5	TGTGCCAGCAGCCGCGACAGGGGAGGCAATCAGCCCCAGCATTTT	CASSRDRGGNQPQHF
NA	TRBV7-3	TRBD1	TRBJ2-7	TGTGCCAGCAGCCCGGGACAGGGGCGTTACGAGCAGTACTTC	CASSPGQGRYEQYF
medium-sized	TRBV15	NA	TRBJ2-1	TGTGCCACCAGCAGCTCAACTCTAGCATCCAATGAGCAGTTCTTC	CATSSSTLASNEQFF
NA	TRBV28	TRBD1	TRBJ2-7	TGTGCCCACGGGTCAGGGGGCTCCTACGAGCAGTACTTC	CAHGSGGSYEQYF
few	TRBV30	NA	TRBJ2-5	TGTGCCTGGAGTGTAAAGGGGTTGGAGACCCAGTACTTC	CAWSVKGLETQYF
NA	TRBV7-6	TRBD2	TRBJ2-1	TGTGCCAGCAGCTTCCTTAGCGGGGAAACCTACAATGAGCAGTTCTTC	CASSFLSGETYNEQFF
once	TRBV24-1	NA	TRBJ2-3	TGTGCCACCAGTCGCGAGGGCCCAGATACGCAGTATTTT	CATSREGPDTQYF
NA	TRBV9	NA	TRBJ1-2	TGTGCCAGCAGCGTAGCTTTGGCAGTCGGAGGTTATGGCTACACCTTC	CASSVALAVGGYGYTF
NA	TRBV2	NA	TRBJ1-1	TGTGCCAGCAGTGAAAGTCGAGGGCGCGTGAACACTGAAGCTTTCTTT	CASSESRGRVNTEAFF
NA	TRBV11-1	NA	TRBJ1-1	TGTGCCAGCAGCACTGGACAGAAACACATGAACACTGAAGCTTTCTTT	CASSTGQKHMNTEAFF
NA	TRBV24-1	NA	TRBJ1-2	TGTGCCACCAGTGATTTTACCGAGCCATATGGCTACACCTTC	CATSDFTEPYGYTF
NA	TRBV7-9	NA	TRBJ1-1	TGTGCCAGCAGTGCAGACATCGTGGCTTTCTTT	CASSADIVAFF
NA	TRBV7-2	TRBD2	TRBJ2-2	TGTGCCAGCAGCTTAGCGCATGAAGCGGGGGACACCGGGGAGCTGTTTTTT	CASSLAHEAGDTGELFF
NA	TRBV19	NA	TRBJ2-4	TGTGCCAGTAGTATAGATCTGTTCGACAGACAAGCCAAAAACATTCAGTACTTC	CASSIDLFDRQAKNIQYF
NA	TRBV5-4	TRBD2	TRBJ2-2	TGTGCCAGCAGCCCCTCCTTGACTAGCGGGATTTTTGGCGGGGAGCTGTTTTTT	CASSPSLTSGIFGGELFF
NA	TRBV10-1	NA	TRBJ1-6	TGCGCCAGCATAAAGACGCGGCGGAATAATTCACCCCTCCACTTT	CASIKTRRNNSPLHF
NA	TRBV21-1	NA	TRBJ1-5	TGTGCCAGCAGCAAAGCGGCAGGGGGTTTAGCCCAGCATTTT	CASSKAAGGLAQHF
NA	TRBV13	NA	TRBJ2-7	TGTGCCAGCAGCGCCGGACAGTTCAGCTCCTACGAGCAGTACTTC	CASSAGQFSSYEQYF
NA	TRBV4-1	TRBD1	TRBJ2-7	TGCGCCAGCAGCCATGCAGGGGGCTCCTACGAGCAGTACTTC	CASSHAGGSYEQYF
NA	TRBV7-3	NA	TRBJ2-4	TGTGCCAGCAGCCAGGCCCCAGGGACTGAACAAAACATTCAGTACTTC	CASSQAPGTEQNIQYF
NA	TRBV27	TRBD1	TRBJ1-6	TGTGCCAGCAGGCATCCGGGACAGGGGCGTTCACCCCTCCACTTT	CASRHPGQGRSPLHF
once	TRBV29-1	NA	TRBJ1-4	TGCAGCGTTGAAGATTGGGGCGCCCCGGTAGGAAAACTGTTTTTT	CSVEDWGAPVGKLFF
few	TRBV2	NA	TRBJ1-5	TGTGCCAGCGGGAGGGGTGATCAGCCCCAGCATTTT	CASGRGDQPQHF
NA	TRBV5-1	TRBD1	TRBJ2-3	TGCGCCAGCAGCTCCGACAGGGTTAGCACAGATACGCAGTATTTT	CASSSDRVSTDTQYF
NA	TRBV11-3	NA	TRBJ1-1	TGTGCCAGCAGCTTAGATGGCGTCAGGGACACTGAAGCTTTCTTT	CASSLDGVRDTEAFF
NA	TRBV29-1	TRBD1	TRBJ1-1	TGCAGCGTTGAGAGGGACAGGGGCGATACTGAAGCTTTCTTT	CSVERDRGDTEAFF
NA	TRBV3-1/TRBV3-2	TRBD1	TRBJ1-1	TGTGCCAGCAGCTCCTCACCGGCAGGGGGGAACACTGAAGCTTTCTTT	CASSSSPAGGNTEAFF
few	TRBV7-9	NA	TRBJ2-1	TGTGCCAGCAGCTTGGTCAGTGCAGACAATGAGCAGTTCTTC	CASSLVSADNEQFF
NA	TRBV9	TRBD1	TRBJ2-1	TGTGCCAGCAGCGTATACAGGGGGCTAAGCTCCTACAATGAGCAGTTCTTC	CASSVYRGLSSYNEQFF
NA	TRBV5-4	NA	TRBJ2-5	TGTGCCAGCAGCAACACAGGGAAAGAGACCCAGTACTTC	CASSNTGKETQYF
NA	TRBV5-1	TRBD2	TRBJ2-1	TGCGCCAGCAGCTACCGGACTAGCGGGTCCTACAATGAGCAGTTCTTC	CASSYRTSGSYNEQFF
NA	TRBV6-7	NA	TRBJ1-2	TGTGCCAGCAGCGACAGGACCCCTCGTCGCTATGGCTACACCTTC	CASSDRTPRRYGYTF
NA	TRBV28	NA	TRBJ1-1	TGTGCCAGCAGGCTGCTCCAAGGGGGCACTGAAGCTTTCTTT	CASRLLQGGTEAFF
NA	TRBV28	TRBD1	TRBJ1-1	TGTGCCAGCCGTCCGTTGGAAAGGACAGGCACTGAAGCTTTCTTT	CASRPLERTGTEAFF
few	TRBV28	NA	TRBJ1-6	TGTGCCAGCAGGCCAGAAAGCTCCTATAATTCACCCCTCCACTTT	CASRPESSYNSPLHF
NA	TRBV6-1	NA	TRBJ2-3	TGTGCCAGCAGTGCGCTGTATATTGGGGGGGGGCTTCTTAGCACAGATACGCAGTATTTT	CASSALYIGGGLLSTDTQYF